These 14 T cell receptor beta chains came from one sample sequenced in a study of regulatory T cells. Study-wide results and caveats: Regulatory T cells from CD3G-deficient patients were less diverse than autologous conventional CD4+ cells and control regulatory cells.

Amplification used 52 TRBV primers and 13 TRBJ primers. This table comes from immunoSEQ multiplex PCR, and its TCRdb copy is limited to in-frame clones, with some not included. This table holds around 4,000 clones, approximately 92% found once. No antigens are known for them. Input material: CD4+ Tregs sorted from blood. These receptors were collected from a child aged 2-15 years with CD3G deficiency.

This chain uses TRBV11-3 with TRBJ2-7; 9 bases match TRBD2. The junction had 4 bases not matched to a gene; V was cut back by 4 bases and J by 6 bases. This CDR3 has 13 amino acids. Germline loops: CDR1 SGHNT, CDR2 YENEEA. CDR3 residues: CASSSGLAVEQYF. The CDR3 nucleotides are TGTGCCAGCAGCTCGGGACTAGCTGTCGAGCAGTACTTC. Full variable domain (missing parts from reference TRBV11-3 and TRBJ2-7): EAGVVQSPRYKIIEKKQPVAFWCNPISGHNTLYWYLQNLGQGPELLIRYENEEAVDDSQLPKDRFSAERLKGVDSTLKIQPAELGDSAVYLCASSSGLAVEQYFGPGTRLTVT.

This clone is a singleton in its sample. This chain connects TRBV5-1 to TRBJ2-7; D is ambiguous. Per the germline V gene, CDR1 is SGHRS and CDR2 is YFSETQ. CDR3 length: 13 amino acids. The V and J ends lost 1 base and 5 bases respectively, with 10 bases between them. The CDR3 sequence is CASSLLPHHEQYF. The DNA of the CDR3 is TGCGCCAGCAGCTTGCTCCCTCACCACGAGCAGTACTTC.

V is TRBV7-3 and J is TRBJ2-3; D uncertain. V shed 4 bases and J shed 6 bases, with 11 bases lying between them. Germline loops: CDR1 SGHTA, CDR2 FQGTGA. This CDR3 contains 13 residues. The CDR3 sequence is CASSSGPLDTQYF. For the CDR3, the DNA is TGTGCCAGCAGCTCCGGGCCCCTCGATACGCAGTATTTT.

The gene calls are TRBV6-1 and TRBJ2-7, with D possibly TRBD2 on 6 matching bases. V gave up 7 bases and J gave up 1 base, with 11 bases separating them. This CDR3 contains 13 residues. CDR1 and CDR2 (germline): MNHNS, SASEGT. Here the CDR3 reads CASTKGLSYEQYF. CDR3 bases: TGTGCCAGCACTAAGGGACTTTCCTACGAGCAGTACTTC.

This rearrangement joins TRBV5-1 to TRBJ2-5, with unresolved D. Trimming pared 0 bases from V and 1 base from J, leaving 7 bases between. The CDR3 contains 14 residues. CDR1 SGHRS and CDR2 YFSETQ come from the germline V gene. The CDR3 DNA reads TGCGCCAGCAGCTTGGGCGCTTCCCAAGAGACCCAGTACTTC. Protein product: CASSLGASQETQYF.

The gene calls are TRBV5-1 and TRBJ1-2; the D gene is possibly TRBD1 (6 bases). Germline assignment: CDR1 SGHRS and CDR2 YFSETQ. The CDR3 contains 13 residues. V shed 4 bases and J shed 8 bases, with 15 bases lying between them. The CDR3 sequence: CASSPGGWVGYTF. The CDR3 DNA follows: TGCGCCAGCAGCCCTGGGGGCTGGGTAGGCTACACCTTC.

V and J are TRBV6-1 and TRBJ1-1; no firm D call. Trimming stripped 9 bases from V and 1 base from J, with 6 bases between. This CDR3 region has 11 residues. Germline CDR1 MNHNS, CDR2 SASEGT. CDR3 coding DNA: TGTGCCAGTCGGGGGAACACTGAAGCTTTCTTT. Protein: CASRGNTEAFF.

The CDR3 protein is CASTLGGGLGYTF. Here the CDR3 DNA reads TGTGCCAGCACCCTTGGAGGGGGCCTGGGCTACACCTTC. This chain connects TRBV6-6 to TRBJ1-2; 7 bases fit TRBD1. The CDR3 runs to 13 residues. Germline V lookup: CDR1 MNHNY, CDR2 SVGAGI (reference sequence). Trimming took 7 bases from V and 8 from J; bases not matched to a gene: 10.

The chain links TRBV11-2 to TRBJ2-7; no reliable D call. Trimming removed 3 bases from V and 2 bases from J, with 8 bases in between. This CDR3 comprises 13 residues. Germline V gene data show CDR1 as SGHAT and CDR2 as FQNNGV. The CDR3 region is CASSFDPAYEQYF. CDR3 DNA sequence: TGTGCCAGCAGCTTTGACCCGGCCTACGAGCAGTACTTC.

The rearrangement joins TRBV5-1 to TRBJ2-3, with a possible D match to TRBD2 (5 bases). CDR3 length: 16 amino acids. The V end was cut by 4 bases, the J end by 2 bases, with 17 bases between. CDR1 SGHRS and CDR2 YFSETQ come from the germline V gene. CDR3 sequence: CASSPTRARDTDTQYF. The DNA of the CDR3 is TGCGCCAGCAGCCCGACGAGGGCCCGGGACACAGATACGCAGTATTTT.

The genes are TRBV28 and TRBJ1-6; D is perhaps TRBD1 (5 bases). V dropped 6 bases and J dropped 9 bases, with 15 bases sitting between them. Germline V lookup: CDR1 MDHEN, CDR2 SYDVKM. CDR3 size: 14 residues. The DNA for the CDR3 is TGTGCCAGCAGGTTTGGGCAGGGACCTTCACCCCTCCACTTT. This codes for CASRFGQGPSPLHF.

V and J are TRBV6-1 and TRBJ2-1, with 8 positions matching TRBD2. CDR1 and CDR2 from the germline V gene are MNHNS and SASEGT. This CDR3 region has 13 residues. V was clipped by 9 bases and J by 10 bases; unmatched bases: 11. CDR3 bases: TGTGCCAGTGGACTTCAGCGGGGGCAAGAGCAGTTCTTC. It specifies CASGLQRGQEQFF.

This sequence joins TRBV18 and TRBJ1-1, with D perhaps matching TRBD1 (5 bases). The CDR3 extends over 13 amino acids. V lost 6 bases to trimming and J lost 1 base, with 9 bases between them. Germline CDR1 KGHSH, CDR2 LQKENI. CDR3 sequence reads: CASSRGRNTEAFF. The DNA of the CDR3 is TGTGCCAGCTCTAGGGGCCGGAACACTGAAGCTTTCTTT.

The chain combines TRBV19 with TRBJ2-1, with D uncertain. The CDR3 is 15 amino acids. CDR1 and CDR2 (germline): LNHDA, SQIVND (reference sequence). V lost 5 bases, J lost 0 bases, and 11 bases lay in between. CDR3 coding DNA: TGTGCCAGTAGTCCACGAGGTAGCTCCTACAATGAGCAGTTCTTC. It yields the protein CASSPRGSSYNEQFF.